This TCR beta chain was captured in a study of Ad26.COV2.S vaccination and SARS-CoV-2 variants. Whole-study findings and limits: People who got the vaccine or the placebo had similar non-spike TCR breadth. After vaccination, substantial breadth of spike-specific CD8+ and CD4+ responses was reported.

Clones were read by immunoSEQ multiplex PCR, and TCRdb kept only the in-frame ones, dropping some. The data hold some 330,000 clones, with 90% observed a single time. Comment on this clone: Antigen: not known.

Regarding treatment: around 19 received Ad26.COV2.S at low or high dose, single or two shots; about 5 received placebo; per-sample allocation not given. Collection of the samples took place on day 63 after the first injection of vaccine or placebo. From germline, CDR1 is SGHTA and CDR2 FQGNSA. This CDR3 spans 13 amino acids. Trimming stripped 4 bases from V and 7 bases from J, with 11 bases between. This TCR derives from a person aged 18-65 years who received the Ad26.COV2.S COVID-19 vaccine or a placebo. The rearrangement uses TRBV7-2 and TRBJ2-4; D gene ambiguous. The source was peripheral blood, collected in a trial of Ad26.COV2.S vaccine versus placebo. The CDR3 nucleotides are TGTGCCAGCAGCTCCCGCGTGGTGAACATTCAGTACTTC. Its translation is CASSSRVVNIQYF.